A single sample is the source of the 3 T cell receptor beta chains below, sequenced in a study of cytomegalovirus exposure and HLA in healthy donors. The primer mix had 60 Vbeta and 13 Jbeta primers. Measured with immunoSEQ multiplex PCR; TCRdb has only the in-frame clones, and not every one. The sample holds about 150,000 clones; 73% are singletons and the top ten take 1.5% to 2%. The material sequenced was PBMCs. The receptors come from a woman aged 18-30 years in good health and CMV-seronegative.

In regard to this clone: This sample also contains other DNA sequences that code for the same CDR3. The J gene is TRBJ1-1, the V gene TRBV6-4; the D is unclear. With 6 bases removed from V and 5 bases from J, the gap between germline ends came to 13 bases. The CDR3 contains 13 residues. The V gene's germline CDR1 is MRHNA and CDR2 SNTAGT. The CDR3 protein is CASSAGMGTEAFF. The CDR3 region has the DNA TGTGCCAGCAGCGCGGGGATGGGGACTGAAGCTTTCTTT.

The chain combines TRBV7-2 with TRBJ2-5; the match to TRBD2 covers 7 bases. Germline CDR1 is SGHTA and CDR2 is FQGNSA. The CDR3 is 15 residues long. J was trimmed by 5 bases and V by 0 bases; bases with no gene match: 6. The CDR3 region is CASSLATSRHETQYF. The CDR3 DNA reads as TGTGCCAGCAGCTTAGCGACTAGCCGTCACGAGACCCAGTACTTC. The full variable domain, its missing parts supplied by reference TRBV7-2 and TRBJ2-5, is GAGVSQSPSNKVTEKGKDVELRCDPISGHTALYWYRQSLGQGLEFLIYFQGNSAPDKSGLPSDRFSAERTGGSVSTLTIQRTQQEDSAVYLCASSLATSRHETQYFGPGTRLLVL.

This clone has ten or more counts. V and J are TRBV25-1 and TRBJ1-2; maybe TRBD1 (6 bases). Trimming removed 6 bases at V and 3 bases at J, with 11 bases between. The CDR3 runs 13 residues. The germline V gene encodes CDR1 MGHDK and CDR2 SYGVNS. The CDR3 spells CASRKGVDYGYTF. For the CDR3, the DNA is TGTGCCAGCAGGAAGGGGGTTGACTATGGCTACACCTTC.